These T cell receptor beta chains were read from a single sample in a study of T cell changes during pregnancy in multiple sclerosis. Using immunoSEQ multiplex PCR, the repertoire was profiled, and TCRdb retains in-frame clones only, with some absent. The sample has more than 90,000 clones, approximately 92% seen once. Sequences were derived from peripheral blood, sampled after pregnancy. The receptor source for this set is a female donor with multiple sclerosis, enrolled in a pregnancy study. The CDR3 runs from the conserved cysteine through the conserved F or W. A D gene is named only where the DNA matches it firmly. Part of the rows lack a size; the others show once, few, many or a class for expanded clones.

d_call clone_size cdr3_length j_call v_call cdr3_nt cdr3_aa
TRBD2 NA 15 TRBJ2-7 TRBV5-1 TGCGCCAGCAGCTTGGAGGGGACTAGCGACTACGAGCAGTACTTC CASSLEGTSDYEQYF
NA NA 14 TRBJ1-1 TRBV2 TGTGCCAGCACCACTCTCAGGGGGAACACTGAAGCTTTCTTT CASTTLRGNTEAFF
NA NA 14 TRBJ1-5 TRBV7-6 TGTGCCAGCAGCTTAGTGCAAGGGGATCAGCCCCAGCATTTT CASSLVQGDQPQHF
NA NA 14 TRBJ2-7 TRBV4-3 TGCGCCAGCAGCCAACGACACCAGCTAAGGGAGCAGTACTTC CASSQRHQLREQYF
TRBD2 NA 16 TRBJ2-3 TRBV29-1 TGCAGCGTGGGCCGACTAGCGGGTCCTAGCACAGATACGCAGTATTTT CSVGRLAGPSTDTQYF
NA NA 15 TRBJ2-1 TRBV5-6 TGTGCCAGCAGCTTGGGTCCTATCTCCTACAATGAGCAGTTCTTC CASSLGPISYNEQFF
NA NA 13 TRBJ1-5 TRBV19 TGTGCCAGTAGTATGTTGGGGGGACAGCCCCAGCATTTT CASSMLGGQPQHF
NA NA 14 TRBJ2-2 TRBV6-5 TGTGCCAGCAGCCGCCCGATTAGTGCCGGGGAGCTGTTTTTT CASSRPISAGELFF
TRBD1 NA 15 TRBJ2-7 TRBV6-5 TGTGCCAGCGGTCCCCCTGACAGGGAAGTCTACGAGCAGTACTTC CASGPPDREVYEQYF
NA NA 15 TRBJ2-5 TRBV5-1 TGCGCCAGCAGTTTAACGGGACTTGGAGTCGAGACCCAGTACTTC CASSLTGLGVETQYF
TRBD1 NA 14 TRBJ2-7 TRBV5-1 TGCGCCAGCAGTTCGGACAGGGGGATCCACGAGCAGTACTTC CASSSDRGIHEQYF
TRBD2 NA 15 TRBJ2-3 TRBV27 TGTGCCAGCAGTTGGGCGGGAGGTAGCACAGATACGCAGTATTTT CASSWAGGSTDTQYF
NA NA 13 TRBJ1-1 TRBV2 TGTGCCAGCAGCGATCGTACGTTGAGTGAAGCTTTCTTT CASSDRTLSEAFF
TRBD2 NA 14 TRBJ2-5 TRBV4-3 TGCGCCAGCAGCCCGGGACTAGCCCTGGAGACCCAGTACTTC CASSPGLALETQYF
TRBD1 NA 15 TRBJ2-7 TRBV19 TGTGCCAGTAGGCCAAGGACAGGGGGGAAGAACGAGCAGTACTTC CASRPRTGGKNEQYF
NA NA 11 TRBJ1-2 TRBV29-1 TGCAGCGTTGAAGGGCCTGATGGCTACACCTTC CSVEGPDGYTF
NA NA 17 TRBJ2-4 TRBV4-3 TGCGCCAGCAGCCAAGCCCCCCTGCAGGGCAGTGCAAACATTCAGTACTTC CASSQAPLQGSANIQYF
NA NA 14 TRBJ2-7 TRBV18 TGTGCCAGCTCACCAAGAGACTCCGGCTACGAGCAGTACTTC CASSPRDSGYEQYF
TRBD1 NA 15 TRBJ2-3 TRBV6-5 TGTGCCAGCAGTTACTTACAGGGGACCACAGATACGCAGTATTTT CASSYLQGTTDTQYF
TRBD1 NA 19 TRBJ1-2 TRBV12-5 TGTGCTAGTGGTTTGGTAACGGGTGGTTGGGGACAGGCGCCCTATGGCTACACCTTC CASGLVTGGWGQAPYGYTF
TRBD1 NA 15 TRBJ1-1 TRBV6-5 TGTGCCAGCGGGTTTACAGGGGGCCCGAACACTGAAGCTTTCTTT CASGFTGGPNTEAFF
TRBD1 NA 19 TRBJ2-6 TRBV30 TGTGCCTGGAGTCGTAAACAGGGGACAGGAGGCTCTGGGGCCAACGTCCTGACTTTC CAWSRKQGTGGSGANVLTF
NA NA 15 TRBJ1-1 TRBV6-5 TGTGCCAGCAGTTACGACGGACAGTCGAACACTGAAGCTTTCTTT CASSYDGQSNTEAFF
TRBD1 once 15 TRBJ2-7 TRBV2 TGTGCCAGCAGTGAAGGTCGTGCAGGGGGCAACGAGCAGTACTTC CASSEGRAGGNEQYF
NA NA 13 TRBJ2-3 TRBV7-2 TGTGCCAGCGCTAGACCAATCACAGATACGCAGTATTTT CASARPITDTQYF
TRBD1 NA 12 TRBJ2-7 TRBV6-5 TGTGCCAGCAGTACAGACAGGGGGCTTCGGTACTTC CASSTDRGLRYF
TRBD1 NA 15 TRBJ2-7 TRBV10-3 TGTGCCATCAGACCCGACAGGGGACCCTCCTACGAGCAGTACTTC CAIRPDRGPSYEQYF
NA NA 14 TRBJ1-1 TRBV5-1 TGCGCCAGCAGCCCCGGACTGACGAACACTGAAGCTTTCTTT CASSPGLTNTEAFF
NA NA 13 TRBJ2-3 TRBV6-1 TGTGCCAGCATTCGAGACTTTACAGATACGCAGTATTTT CASIRDFTDTQYF
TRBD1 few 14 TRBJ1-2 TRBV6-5 TGTGCCAGCAGTTACTCCCAGGGGGGCTATGGCTACACCTTC CASSYSQGGYGYTF
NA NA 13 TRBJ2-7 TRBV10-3 TGTGCCATCAGTGAGGACAGCTCCTACGAGCAGTACTTC CAISEDSSYEQYF
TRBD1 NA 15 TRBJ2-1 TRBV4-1 TGCGCCAGCAGCGTGCACAGGGGCGAGGACAATGAGCAGTTCTTC CASSVHRGEDNEQFF
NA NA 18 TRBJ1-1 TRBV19 TGTGCCAGTAGTATAGCGGAATGGAGGCACGTGGGGGGGACTGAAGCTTTCTTT CASSIAEWRHVGGTEAFF
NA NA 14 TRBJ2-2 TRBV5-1 TGCGCCAGCAGCTCGGACTTACTCACCGGGGAGCTGTTTTTT CASSSDLLTGELFF
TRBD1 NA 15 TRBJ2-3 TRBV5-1 TGCGCCAGCAGCTTCCGGGACAGGGTATTAGATACGCAGTATTTT CASSFRDRVLDTQYF
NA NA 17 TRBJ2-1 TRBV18 TGTGCCAGCTCACCTCCCACAGGCCAGGAAAACTACAATGAGCAGTTCTTC CASSPPTGQENYNEQFF
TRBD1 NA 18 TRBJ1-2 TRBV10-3 TGTGCCATCTTCCCGGGGACAGGAAAAGAAGGTGCTAACTATGGCTACACCTTC CAIFPGTGKEGANYGYTF
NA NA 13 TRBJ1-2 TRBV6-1 TGTGCCAGCAGGAGGTTAGGGGCCTCTGGCTACACCTTC CASRRLGASGYTF
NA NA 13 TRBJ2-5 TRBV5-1 TGCGCCAGCAGCTTGGGGCGGCAAGAGACCCAGTACTTC CASSLGRQETQYF
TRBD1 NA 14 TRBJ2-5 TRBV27 TGTGCCAGCAGTGCGACTCAGGGGGTTAGGACCCAGTACTTC CASSATQGVRTQYF
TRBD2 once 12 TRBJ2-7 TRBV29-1 TGCAGCGGGGAGACTAGCGACTACGAGCAGTACTTC CSGETSDYEQYF
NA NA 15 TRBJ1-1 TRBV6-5 TGTGCCAGCAGTTCATATGGAGGCGAGATCACTGAAGCTTTCTTT CASSSYGGEITEAFF
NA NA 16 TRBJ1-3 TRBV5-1 TGCGCCAGCAGCTTGGAGTACCCTAGGTCCGGAAACACCATATATTTT CASSLEYPRSGNTIYF
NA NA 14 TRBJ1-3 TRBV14 TGTGCCAGCAGCCAAGGGAGGCCTGGAAACACCATATATTTT CASSQGRPGNTIYF